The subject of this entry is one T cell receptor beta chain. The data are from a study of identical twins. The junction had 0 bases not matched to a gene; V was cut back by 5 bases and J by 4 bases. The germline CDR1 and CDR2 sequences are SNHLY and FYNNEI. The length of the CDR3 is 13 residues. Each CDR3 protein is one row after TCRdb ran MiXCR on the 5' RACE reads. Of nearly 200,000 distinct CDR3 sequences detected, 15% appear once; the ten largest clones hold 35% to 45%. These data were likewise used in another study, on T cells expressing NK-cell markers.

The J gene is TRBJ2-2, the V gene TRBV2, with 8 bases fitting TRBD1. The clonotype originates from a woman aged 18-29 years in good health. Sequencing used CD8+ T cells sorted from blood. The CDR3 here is CASSTGGTGELFF. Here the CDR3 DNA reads TGTGCCAGCAGTACAGGGGGCACCGGGGAGCTGTTTTTT. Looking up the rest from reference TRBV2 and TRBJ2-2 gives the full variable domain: EPEVTQTPSHQVTQMGQEVILRCVPISNHLYFYWYRQILGQKVEFLVSFYNNEISEKSEIFDDQFSVERPDGSNFTLKIRSTKLEDSAMYFCASSTGGTGELFFGEGSRLTVL.